These T cell receptor beta chains were read from a single sample in a study of vaccination and CD4 T cells after COVID-19. Their antigens remain unidentified. TCRdb itself ran the PCR reads through MiXCR, one entry per CDR3 protein. The data show 21,000 or so distinct CDR3 sequences, with 70% seen just once and approximately 8.6% held by the top ten. The sequencing input was CD4+ T cells from blood, cultured in vitro. These receptors were obtained from a human donor who had recovered from COVID-19. The CDR3 runs from the conserved cysteine through the conserved F or W. D genes are given only for firm matches. Not all rows give a size; the values are once, few, many and, for expanded clones, a class.

d_call clone_size j_call v_call cdr3_nt cdr3_aa
. . TRBJ2-3 TRBV30 TGTGCCTGGAGTGTAGGGGGCGGCGGGGGGCTGACAGATACGCAGTATTTT CAWSVGGGGGLTDTQYF
. . TRBJ1-5 TRBV12-3/TRBV12-4 TGTGCCAGCACCTACGAGGGCCGCGGGCTGGGGCAGCCCCAGCATTTT CASTYEGRGLGQPQHF
. . TRBJ1-1 TRBV18 TGTGCCAGCTCACCCTTCCCCCAGGCGAACACTGAAGCTTTCTTT CASSPFPQANTEAFF
TRBD1 . TRBJ1-2 TRBV6-2/TRBV6-3 TGTGCCAGCAGTTACTCGGGACAGCAAGGAGGCTACACCTTC CASSYSGQQGGYTF
. . TRBJ1-5 TRBV19 TGTGCCAGTCAGACCCTCGCCCCCAATCAGCCCCAGCATTTT CASQTLAPNQPQHF
. . TRBJ2-7 TRBV12-3/TRBV12-4 TGTGCCAGCAGTTTGGTGACGGGCGAGCAGTACTTC CASSLVTGEQYF
TRBD2 . TRBJ2-7 TRBV7-2 TGTGCCAGCAGCTCGACCTCCACTAGCGGGAGTTACTACGAGCAGTACTTC CASSSTSTSGSYYEQYF
. . TRBJ1-2 TRBV29-1 TGCAGCGTTGAGCAGGATGGCTACACCTTC CSVEQDGYTF
. once TRBJ2-1 TRBV18 TGTGCCAGCTCACTTAGCGTCTCCTACAATGAGCAGTTCTTC CASSLSVSYNEQFF
. . TRBJ1-1 TRBV7-3 TGTGCCAGCAGCTTAACCACAGCGGCGGGAGGCACTGAAGCTTTCTTT CASSLTTAAGGTEAFF
. . TRBJ1-2 TRBV10-3 TGTGCCATCAGCTCGACTGGAGATGGGTATGGCTACACCTTC CAISSTGDGYGYTF
. . TRBJ1-1 TRBV5-4 TGTGCCAGCAGCTCCGACAGGTCGTCGGCTGAAGCTTTCTTT CASSSDRSSAEAFF
. . TRBJ2-7 TRBV27 TGTGCCAGCAGTTTTATAGGGGCCCCCTACGAGCAGTACTTC CASSFIGAPYEQYF
. once TRBJ2-3 TRBV5-6 TGTGCCAGCAGCTTACCGGCAGGGCGCACAGATACGCAGTATTTT CASSLPAGRTDTQYF
TRBD1 . TRBJ1-1 TRBV28 TGTGCCAGCAGTCAGCCGGGACAGGGGAACACTGAAGCTTTCTTT CASSQPGQGNTEAFF
TRBD1 . TRBJ1-4 TRBV7-8 TGTGCCAGCAGCCTACTTGACAGGGGGGGACAACTGTTTTTT CASSLLDRGGQLFF
TRBD2 once TRBJ2-3 TRBV19 TGTGCCAGTAGTATCGTAAACCGCGGGACTACCACAGATACGCAGTATTTT CASSIVNRGTTTDTQYF
TRBD2 . TRBJ2-2 TRBV7-8 TGTGCCAGCAGCTACCGGACTAGCGAGACCGGGGAGCTGTTTTTT CASSYRTSETGELFF
. . TRBJ1-1 TRBV6-1 TGTGCCAGCACAATAGGAGGGGAAACTGAAGCTTTCTTT CASTIGGETEAFF
. . TRBJ1-6 TRBV30 TGTGCCAGCAGACAGGAGAGCTCCTATAATTCACCCCTCCACTTT CASRQESSYNSPLHF
. . TRBJ1-5 TRBV27 TGTGCCAGCAGGGGCACAGGTTGGTATCAGCCCCAGCATTTT CASRGTGWYQPQHF
. . TRBJ2-3 TRBV10-1 TGCGCCAGCAGTGGTTCGGGCACAGATACGCAGTATTTT CASSGSGTDTQYF
. . TRBJ2-1 TRBV11-3 TGTGCCAGCAGCTTAGGTGGCGGCAACAATGAGCAGTTCTTC CASSLGGGNNEQFF
. few TRBJ1-5 TRBV6-1 TGTGCCAGCAGTGAGGGACCGAGGGGGAAGCAGCCCCAGCATTTT CASSEGPRGKQPQHF
. . TRBJ1-2 TRBV6-5 TGTGCCAGCAGTTACAGAGGTGGTATCTCCTATGGCTACACCTTC CASSYRGGISYGYTF
. . TRBJ1-5 TRBV28 TGTGCCAGCAGTTTTGGGCAGGGCGGCAATCAGCCCCAGCATTTT CASSFGQGGNQPQHF
. few TRBJ1-1 TRBV28 TGTGCCAGCAGTTTAATGAACACTGAAGCTTTCTTT CASSLMNTEAFF
. . TRBJ2-6 TRBV15 TGTGCCACCAGCAGAGATCTCCGGGTTTCTGGGGCCAACGTCCTGACTTTC CATSRDLRVSGANVLTF
. . TRBJ1-1 TRBV20-1 TGCAGTGCTAGAGGTTGGGATTTGATCTCAGGACACGAACCAATGAACACTGAAGCTTTCTTT CSARGWDLISGHEPMNTEAFF
. . TRBJ2-7 TRBV12-3/TRBV12-4 TGTGCCAGCAGTTTAGGTACCTACGGGGTCGGCTACGAGCAGTACTTC CASSLGTYGVGYEQYF
TRBD1 . TRBJ1-2 TRBV7-2 TGTGCCAGCAGCTTAGGAGGACAGGGGGGTAACTATGGCTACACCTTC CASSLGGQGGNYGYTF
. . TRBJ1-1 TRBV28 TGTGCCAGCAGCCAATGGGGGGTGGGGCAGAACACTGAAGCTTTCTTT CASSQWGVGQNTEAFF
TRBD2 . TRBJ2-7 TRBV30 TGTGCTTGGAGTGGTGCTAGCGGGAGGTTCGGGGTGCCCTTCGAGCAGTACTTC CAWSGASGRFGVPFEQYF
TRBD2 . TRBJ2-7 TRBV6-1 TGTGCCAGCAGACGAAGGACTAGCGGGGCTCCCACCTACGAGCAGTACTTC CASRRRTSGAPTYEQYF
. . TRBJ1-5 TRBV30 TGTGCCTGGAGTTTGAGCGGGAGCTTCAATCAGCCCCAGCATTTT CAWSLSGSFNQPQHF
TRBD1 . TRBJ1-2 TRBV6-5 TGTGCCAGCAGTTACCGGACGCAGGGGGACGGCTACACCTTC CASSYRTQGDGYTF
TRBD1 . TRBJ1-6 TRBV11-2 TGTGCCAGCAGCCGGACAGGGGATAATTCACCCCTCCACTTT CASSRTGDNSPLHF
TRBD1 . TRBJ1-1 TRBV12-3/TRBV12-4 TGTGCCAGCAGTTTGAGGGACAGGGGGCGGTTTGCTTTCTTT CASSLRDRGRFAFF
. . TRBJ1-1 TRBV7-9 TGTGCCAGCAGCTTAGCGCAGGGGAGTACTGAAGCTTTCTTT CASSLAQGSTEAFF
. once TRBJ2-3 TRBV24-1 TGTGCCACCAGTGACCCCCGAGGTCGCCCTTTAAAGCAGTATTTT CATSDPRGRPLKQYF
TRBD2 . TRBJ2-3 TRBV20-1 TGCAGTGCTAGTGGGACTAGCTTGGATACGCAGTATTTT CSASGTSLDTQYF
TRBD1 few TRBJ2-7 TRBV12-3/TRBV12-4 TGTGCCAGCAGCCTCGCCTGGACAGGGATAGCCGAGCAGTACTTC CASSLAWTGIAEQYF
. . TRBJ2-3 TRBV6-2/TRBV6-3 TGTGCCACCGGCGACAGGTTTACAGATACGCAGTATTTT CATGDRFTDTQYF